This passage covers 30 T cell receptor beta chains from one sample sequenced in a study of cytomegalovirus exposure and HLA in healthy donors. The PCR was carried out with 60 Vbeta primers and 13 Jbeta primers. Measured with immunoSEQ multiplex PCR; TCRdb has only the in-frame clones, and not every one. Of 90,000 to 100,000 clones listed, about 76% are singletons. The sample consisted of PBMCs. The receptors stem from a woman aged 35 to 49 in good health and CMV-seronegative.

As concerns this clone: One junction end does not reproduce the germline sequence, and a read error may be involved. The CDR3 loop is CASSLAPGQGISF. CDR3 nucleotides: TGCGCCAGCAGCTTGGCCCCGGGACAGGGGATATCCTTT. The chain employs TRBV5-1 and TRBJ2-3; 10 bases are a match to TRBD1. The CDR3 consists of 13 residues. Germline values: CDR1 SGHRS, CDR2 YFSETQ.

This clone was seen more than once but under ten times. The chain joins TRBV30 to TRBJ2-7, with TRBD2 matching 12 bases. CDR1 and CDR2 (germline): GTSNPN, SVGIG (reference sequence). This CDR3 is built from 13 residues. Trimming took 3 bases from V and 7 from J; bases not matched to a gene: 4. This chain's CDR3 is CAWRTSGGTEQYF. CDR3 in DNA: TGTGCCTGGAGGACTAGCGGGGGAACAGAGCAGTACTTC.

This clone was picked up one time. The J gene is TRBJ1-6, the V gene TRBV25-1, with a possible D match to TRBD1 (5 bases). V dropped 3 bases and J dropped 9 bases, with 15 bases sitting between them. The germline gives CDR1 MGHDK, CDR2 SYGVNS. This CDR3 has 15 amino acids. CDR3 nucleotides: TGTGCCAGCAGTGACTTAGGAGGGGATGCTTCACCCCTCCACTTT. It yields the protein CASSDLGGDASPLHF.

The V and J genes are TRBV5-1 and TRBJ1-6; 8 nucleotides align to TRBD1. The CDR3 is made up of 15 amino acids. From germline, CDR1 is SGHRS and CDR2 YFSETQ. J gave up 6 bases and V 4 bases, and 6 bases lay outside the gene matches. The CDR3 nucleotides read TGCGCCAGCAGCGTATCAGGGGGCTCTAATTCACCCCTCCACTTT. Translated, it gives CASSVSGGSNSPLHF.

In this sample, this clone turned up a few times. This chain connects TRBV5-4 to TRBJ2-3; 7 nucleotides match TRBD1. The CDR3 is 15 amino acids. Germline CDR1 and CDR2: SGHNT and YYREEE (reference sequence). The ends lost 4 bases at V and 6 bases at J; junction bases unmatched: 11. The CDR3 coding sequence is TGTGCCAGCAGCCAAACAGGGGAGAGGTCTGATACGCAGTATTTT. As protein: CASSQTGERSDTQYF.

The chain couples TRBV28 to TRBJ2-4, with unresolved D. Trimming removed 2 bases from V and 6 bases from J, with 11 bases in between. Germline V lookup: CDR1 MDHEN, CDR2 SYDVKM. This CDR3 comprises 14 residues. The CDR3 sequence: CASSLGGSLNIQYF. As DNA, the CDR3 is TGTGCCAGCAGTTTAGGCGGCAGTCTAAACATTCAGTACTTC.

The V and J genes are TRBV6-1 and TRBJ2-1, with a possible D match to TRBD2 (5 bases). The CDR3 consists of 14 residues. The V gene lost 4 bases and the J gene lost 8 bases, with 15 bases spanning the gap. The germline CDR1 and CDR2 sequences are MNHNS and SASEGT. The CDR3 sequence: CASSGARYSDEQFF. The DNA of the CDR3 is TGTGCCAGCAGTGGGGCTAGATATAGCGATGAGCAGTTCTTC.

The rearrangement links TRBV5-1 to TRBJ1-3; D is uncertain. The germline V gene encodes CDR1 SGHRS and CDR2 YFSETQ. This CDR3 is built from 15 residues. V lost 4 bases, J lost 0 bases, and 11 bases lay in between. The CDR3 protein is CASSHDIHSGNTIYF. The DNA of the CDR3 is TGCGCCAGCAGCCACGACATACACTCTGGAAACACCATATATTTT.

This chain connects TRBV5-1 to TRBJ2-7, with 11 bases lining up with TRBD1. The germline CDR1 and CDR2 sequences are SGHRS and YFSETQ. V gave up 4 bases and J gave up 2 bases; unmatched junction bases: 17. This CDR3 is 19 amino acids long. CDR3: CASSTRTGQGAAIPYEQYF. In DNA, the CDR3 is TGCGCCAGCAGCACGCGAACAGGACAGGGGGCGGCAATCCCCTACGAGCAGTACTTC.

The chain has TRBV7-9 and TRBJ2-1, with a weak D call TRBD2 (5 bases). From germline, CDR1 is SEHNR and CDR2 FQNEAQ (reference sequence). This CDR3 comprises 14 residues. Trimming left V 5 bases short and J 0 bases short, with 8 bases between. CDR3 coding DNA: TGTGCCAGCAGCCGGGGTATCTCCTACAATGAGCAGTTCTTC. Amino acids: CASSRGISYNEQFF.

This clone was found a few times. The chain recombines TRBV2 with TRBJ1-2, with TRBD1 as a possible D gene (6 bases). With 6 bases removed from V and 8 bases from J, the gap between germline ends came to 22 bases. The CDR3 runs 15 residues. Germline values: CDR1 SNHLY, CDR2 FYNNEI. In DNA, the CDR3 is TGTGCCAGCAGAAGTACAGGGATTCGTGGGAACGGCTACACCTTC. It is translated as CASRSTGIRGNGYTF. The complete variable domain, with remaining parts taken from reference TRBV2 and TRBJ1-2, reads EPEVTQTPSHQVTQMGQEVILRCVPISNHLYFYWYRQILGQKVEFLVSFYNNEISEKSEIFDDQFSVERPDGSNFTLKIRSTKLEDSAMYFCASRSTGIRGNGYTFGSGTRLTVV.

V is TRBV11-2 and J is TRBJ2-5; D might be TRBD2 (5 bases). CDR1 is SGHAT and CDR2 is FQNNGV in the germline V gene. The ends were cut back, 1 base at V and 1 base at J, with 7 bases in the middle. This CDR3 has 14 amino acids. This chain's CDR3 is CASSLALAQETQYF. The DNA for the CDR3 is TGTGCCAGCAGCTTAGCTCTAGCCCAAGAGACCCAGTACTTC.

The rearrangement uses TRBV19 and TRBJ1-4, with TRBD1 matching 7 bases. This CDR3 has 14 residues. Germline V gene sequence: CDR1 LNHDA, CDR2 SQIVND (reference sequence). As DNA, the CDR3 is TGTGCTACGTCAGGGGGGCGCGTTAATGAAAAACTGTTTTTT. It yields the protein CATSGGRVNEKLFF.

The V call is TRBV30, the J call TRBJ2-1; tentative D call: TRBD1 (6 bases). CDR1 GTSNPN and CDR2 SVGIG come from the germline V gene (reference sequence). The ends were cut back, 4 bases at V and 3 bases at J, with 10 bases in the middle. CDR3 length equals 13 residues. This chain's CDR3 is CAWNRARYNEQFF. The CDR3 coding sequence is TGTGCCTGGAACAGGGCCCGCTACAATGAGCAGTTCTTC.

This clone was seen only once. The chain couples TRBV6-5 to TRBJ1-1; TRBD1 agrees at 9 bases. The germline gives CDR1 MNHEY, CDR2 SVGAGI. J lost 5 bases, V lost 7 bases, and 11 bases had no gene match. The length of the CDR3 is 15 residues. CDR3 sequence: CASKQTGQGRTEAFF. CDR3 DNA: TGTGCCAGCAAACAAACGGGACAGGGAAGGACTGAAGCTTTCTTT.

Here the CDR3 reads CAIRTRDYGYTF. The CDR3 bases are TGTGCCATCAGGACGAGGGACTATGGCTACACCTTC. This chain uses TRBV10-3 with TRBJ1-2, with D unclear. The CDR3 contains 12 residues. CDR1 is ENHRY and CDR2 is SYGVKD in the germline V gene. V dropped 6 bases and J dropped 3 bases, with 8 bases sitting between them.

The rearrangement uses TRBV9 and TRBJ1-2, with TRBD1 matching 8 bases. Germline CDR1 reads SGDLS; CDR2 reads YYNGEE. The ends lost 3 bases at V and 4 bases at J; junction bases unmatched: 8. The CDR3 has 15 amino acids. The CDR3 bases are TGTGCCAGCAGCGCCTCGACAGGGGTTGGCTATGGCTACACCTTC. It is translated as CASSASTGVGYGYTF.

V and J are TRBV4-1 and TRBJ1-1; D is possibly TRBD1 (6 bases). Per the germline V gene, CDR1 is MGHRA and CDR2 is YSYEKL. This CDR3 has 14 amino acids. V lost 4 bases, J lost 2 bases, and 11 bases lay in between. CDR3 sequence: CASSPRGINTEAFF. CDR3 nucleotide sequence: TGCGCCAGCAGCCCTAGGGGGATTAACACTGAAGCTTTCTTT.

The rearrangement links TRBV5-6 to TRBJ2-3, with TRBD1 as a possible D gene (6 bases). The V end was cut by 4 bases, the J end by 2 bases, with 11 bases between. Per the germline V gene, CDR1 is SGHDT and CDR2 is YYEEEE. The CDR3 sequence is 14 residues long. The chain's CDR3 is CASSGGHYTDTQYF. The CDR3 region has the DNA TGTGCCAGCAGCGGGGGACATTACACAGATACGCAGTATTTT.

The CDR3 nucleotides are TGTGCCAGCAGTGCACTAGCATCGGATACGCAGTATTTT. It codes for CASSALASDTQYF. This rearrangement joins TRBV2 to TRBJ2-3; weak D call: TRBD2 (6 bases). Germline V lookup: CDR1 SNHLY, CDR2 FYNNEI. The CDR3 covers 13 residues. V was trimmed by 4 bases and J by 6 bases, leaving 11 bases between them.

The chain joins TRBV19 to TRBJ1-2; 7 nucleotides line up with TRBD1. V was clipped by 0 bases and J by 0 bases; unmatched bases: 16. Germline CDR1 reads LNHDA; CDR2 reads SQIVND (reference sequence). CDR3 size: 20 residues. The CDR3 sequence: CASSIDPGEQGSVANYGYTF. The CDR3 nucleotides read TGTGCCAGTAGTATAGATCCTGGGGAACAGGGGAGCGTTGCTAACTATGGCTACACCTTC.

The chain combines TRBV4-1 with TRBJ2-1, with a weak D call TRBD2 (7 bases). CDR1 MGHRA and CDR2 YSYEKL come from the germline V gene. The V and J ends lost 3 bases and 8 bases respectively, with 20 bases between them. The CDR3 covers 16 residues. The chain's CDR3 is CASSQLLGTGRDEQFF. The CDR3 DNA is TGCGCCAGCAGCCAGTTGCTGGGCACAGGGAGGGATGAGCAGTTCTTC.

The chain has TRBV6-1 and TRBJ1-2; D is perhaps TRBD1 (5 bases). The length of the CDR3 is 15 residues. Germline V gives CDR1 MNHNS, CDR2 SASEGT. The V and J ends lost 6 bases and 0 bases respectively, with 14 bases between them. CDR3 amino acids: CASSLDRLANYGYTF. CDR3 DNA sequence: TGTGCCAGCAGCTTAGACAGACTAGCTAACTATGGCTACACCTTC.

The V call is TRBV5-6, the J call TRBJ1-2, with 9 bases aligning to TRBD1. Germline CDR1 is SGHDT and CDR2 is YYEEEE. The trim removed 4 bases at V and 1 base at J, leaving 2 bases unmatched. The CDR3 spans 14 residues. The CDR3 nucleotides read TGTGCCAGCAGCGGGACAGGGAGTAACTATGGCTACACCTTC. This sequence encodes CASSGTGSNYGYTF.

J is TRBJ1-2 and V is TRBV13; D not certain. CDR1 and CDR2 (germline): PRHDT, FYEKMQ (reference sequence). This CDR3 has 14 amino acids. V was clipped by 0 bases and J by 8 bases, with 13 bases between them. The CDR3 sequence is CASSLGVAIGGYTF. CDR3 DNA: TGTGCCAGCAGCTTAGGGGTCGCTATCGGGGGCTACACCTTC.

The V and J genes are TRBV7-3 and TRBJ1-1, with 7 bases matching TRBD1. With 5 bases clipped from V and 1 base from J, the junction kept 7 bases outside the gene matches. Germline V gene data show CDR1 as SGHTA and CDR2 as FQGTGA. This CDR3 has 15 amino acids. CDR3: CASSPTRDRNTEAFF. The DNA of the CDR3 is TGTGCCAGCAGCCCCACCCGGGACAGGAACACTGAAGCTTTCTTT.

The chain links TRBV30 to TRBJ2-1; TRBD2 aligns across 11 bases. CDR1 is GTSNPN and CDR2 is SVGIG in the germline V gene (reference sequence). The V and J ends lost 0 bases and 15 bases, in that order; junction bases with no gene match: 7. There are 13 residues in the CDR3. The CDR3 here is CAWSVLAGGLMFF. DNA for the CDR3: TGTGCCTGGAGTGTTCTAGCGGGGGGCCTAATGTTCTTC.

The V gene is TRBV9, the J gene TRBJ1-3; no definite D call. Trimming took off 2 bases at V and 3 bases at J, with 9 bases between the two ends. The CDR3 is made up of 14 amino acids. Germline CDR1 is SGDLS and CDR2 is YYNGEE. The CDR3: CASSVSGVGNTIYF. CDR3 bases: TGTGCCAGCAGCGTGAGCGGAGTTGGAAACACCATATATTTT. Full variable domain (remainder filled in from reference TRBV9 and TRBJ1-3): DSGVTQTPKHLITATGQRVTLRCSPRSGDLSVYWYQQSLDQGLQFLIQYYNGEERAKGNILERFSAQQFPDLHSELNLSSLELGDSALYFCASSVSGVGNTIYFGEGSWLTVV.

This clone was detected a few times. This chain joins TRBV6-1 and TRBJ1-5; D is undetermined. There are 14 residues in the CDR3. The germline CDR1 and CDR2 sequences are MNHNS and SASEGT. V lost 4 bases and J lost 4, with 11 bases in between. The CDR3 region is CASSAGIVNQPQHF. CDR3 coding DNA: TGTGCCAGCAGTGCCGGGATTGTGAATCAGCCCCAGCATTTT.

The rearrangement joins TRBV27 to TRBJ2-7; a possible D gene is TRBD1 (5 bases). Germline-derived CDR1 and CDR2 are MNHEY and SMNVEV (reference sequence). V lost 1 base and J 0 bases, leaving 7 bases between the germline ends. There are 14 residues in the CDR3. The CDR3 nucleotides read TGTGCCAGCAGTTTATGGACAACCTCCTACGAGCAGTACTTC. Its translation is CASSLWTTSYEQYF.